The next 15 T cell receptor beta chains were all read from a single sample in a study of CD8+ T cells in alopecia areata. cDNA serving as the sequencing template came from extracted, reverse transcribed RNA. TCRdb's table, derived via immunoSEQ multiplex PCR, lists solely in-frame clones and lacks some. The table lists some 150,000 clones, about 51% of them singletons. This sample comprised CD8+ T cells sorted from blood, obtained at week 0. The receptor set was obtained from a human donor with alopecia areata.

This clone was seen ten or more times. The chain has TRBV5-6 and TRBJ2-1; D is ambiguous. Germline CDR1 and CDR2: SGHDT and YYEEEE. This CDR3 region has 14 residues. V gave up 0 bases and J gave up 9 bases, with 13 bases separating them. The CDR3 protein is CASSLGGMGSEQFF. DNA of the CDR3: TGTGCCAGCAGCTTGGGAGGAATGGGAAGTGAGCAGTTCTTC.

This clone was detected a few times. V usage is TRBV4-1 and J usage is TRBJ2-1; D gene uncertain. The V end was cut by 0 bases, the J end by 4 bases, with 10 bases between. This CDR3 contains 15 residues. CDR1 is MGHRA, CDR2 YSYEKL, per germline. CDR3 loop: CASSQDFVTYNEQFF. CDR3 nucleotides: TGCGCCAGCAGCCAAGATTTTGTTACATACAATGAGCAGTTCTTC.

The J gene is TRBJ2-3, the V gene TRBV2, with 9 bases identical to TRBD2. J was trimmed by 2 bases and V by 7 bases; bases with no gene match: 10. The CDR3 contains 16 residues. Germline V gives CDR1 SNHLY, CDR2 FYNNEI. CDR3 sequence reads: CASNWGLAGTTDTQYF. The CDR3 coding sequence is TGTGCCAGCAACTGGGGGCTAGCGGGGACCACAGATACGCAGTATTTT.

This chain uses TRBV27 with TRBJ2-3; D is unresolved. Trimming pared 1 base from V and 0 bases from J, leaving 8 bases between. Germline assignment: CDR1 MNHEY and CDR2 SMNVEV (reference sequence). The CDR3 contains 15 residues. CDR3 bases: TGTGCCAGCAGTTTATGGACGACTAGCACAGATACGCAGTATTTT. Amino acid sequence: CASSLWTTSTDTQYF.

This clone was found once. Here the CDR3 reads CASSVDRRDQPQHF. For the CDR3, the DNA is TGTGCCAGCAGCGTAGACAGGAGAGATCAGCCCCAGCATTTT. V and J are TRBV9 and TRBJ1-5; the D gene is possibly TRBD1 (5 bases). The CDR3 extends over 14 amino acids. Trimming took 0 bases from V and 5 from J, leaving 9 bases between them. Germline V CDR1 and CDR2: SGDLS, YYNGEE.

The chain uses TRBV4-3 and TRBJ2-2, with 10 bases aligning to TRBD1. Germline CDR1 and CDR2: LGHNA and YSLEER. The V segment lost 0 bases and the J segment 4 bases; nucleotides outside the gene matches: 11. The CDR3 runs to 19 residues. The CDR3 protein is CASSQEMFGDRGVTGELFF. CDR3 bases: TGCGCCAGCAGCCAAGAGATGTTCGGGGACAGGGGTGTCACCGGGGAGCTGTTTTTT.

The CDR3 region is CAWSSGGGPYEQYF. The CDR3 bases are TGTGCCTGGAGTAGTGGGGGGGGACCTTACGAGCAGTACTTC. The chain employs TRBV30 and TRBJ2-7; TRBD2 agrees at 7 bases. Germline V lookup: CDR1 GTSNPN, CDR2 SVGIG (reference sequence). The V segment lost 2 bases and the J segment 4 bases; nucleotides outside the gene matches: 8. The CDR3 length is 14 residues.

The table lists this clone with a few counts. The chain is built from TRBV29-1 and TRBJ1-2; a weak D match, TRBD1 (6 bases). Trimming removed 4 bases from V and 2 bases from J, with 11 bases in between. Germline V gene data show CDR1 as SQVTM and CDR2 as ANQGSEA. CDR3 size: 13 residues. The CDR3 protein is CSVVAGQNYGYTF. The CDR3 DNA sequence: TGCAGCGTTGTTGCAGGACAGAACTATGGCTACACCTTC.

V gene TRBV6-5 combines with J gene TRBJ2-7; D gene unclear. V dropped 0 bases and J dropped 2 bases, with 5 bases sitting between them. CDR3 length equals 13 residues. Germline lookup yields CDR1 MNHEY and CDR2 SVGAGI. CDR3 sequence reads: CASSYSSTYEQYF. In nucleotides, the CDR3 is TGTGCCAGCAGTTACTCGAGCACCTACGAGCAGTACTTC.

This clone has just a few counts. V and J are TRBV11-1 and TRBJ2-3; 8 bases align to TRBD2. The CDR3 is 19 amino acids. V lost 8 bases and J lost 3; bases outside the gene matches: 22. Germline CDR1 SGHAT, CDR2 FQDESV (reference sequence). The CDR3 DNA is TGTGCCAGCTCGCCCTTGACCCGTGGCAGAGCGGGAGTTACAGATACGCAGTATTTT. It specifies CASSPLTRGRAGVTDTQYF.

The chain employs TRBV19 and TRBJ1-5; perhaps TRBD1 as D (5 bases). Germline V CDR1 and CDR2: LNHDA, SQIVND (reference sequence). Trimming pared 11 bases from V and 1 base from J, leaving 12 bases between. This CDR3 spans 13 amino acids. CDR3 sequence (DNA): TGTGCCTGCGGCTGGGGGAGCAATCAGCCCCAGCATTTT. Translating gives CACGWGSNQPQHF.

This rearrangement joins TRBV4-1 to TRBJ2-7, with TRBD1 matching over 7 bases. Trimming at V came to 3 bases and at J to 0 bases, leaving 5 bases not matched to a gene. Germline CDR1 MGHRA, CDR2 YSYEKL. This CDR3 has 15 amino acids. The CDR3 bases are TGCGCCAGCAGCCAGGGACAGATAAGCTCCTACGAGCAGTACTTC. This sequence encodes CASSQGQISSYEQYF.

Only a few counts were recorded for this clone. The CDR3 coding sequence is TGTGCCAGCCGGGGCTACGAGCAGTACTTC. It yields the protein CASRGYEQYF. The V gene is TRBV2, the J gene TRBJ2-7, with TRBD2 as a possible D gene (5 bases). The length of the CDR3 is 10 residues. CDR1 and CDR2 from the germline V gene are SNHLY and FYNNEI. V was clipped by 8 bases and J by 3 bases, with 5 bases between them.

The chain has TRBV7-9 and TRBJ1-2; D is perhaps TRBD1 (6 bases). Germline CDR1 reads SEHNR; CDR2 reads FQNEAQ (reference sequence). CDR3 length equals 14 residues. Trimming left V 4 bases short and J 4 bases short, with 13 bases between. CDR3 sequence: CASSSNREGYGYTF. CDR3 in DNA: TGTGCCAGCAGCTCAAACAGGGAGGGCTATGGCTACACCTTC.

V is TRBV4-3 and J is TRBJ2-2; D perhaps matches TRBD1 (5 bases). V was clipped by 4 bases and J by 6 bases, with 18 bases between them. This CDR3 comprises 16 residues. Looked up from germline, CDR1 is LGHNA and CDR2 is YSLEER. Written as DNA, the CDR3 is TGCGCCAGCAGCCTAACAGGTCCCCCCGAACCCGGGGAGCTGTTTTTT. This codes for CASSLTGPPEPGELFF.